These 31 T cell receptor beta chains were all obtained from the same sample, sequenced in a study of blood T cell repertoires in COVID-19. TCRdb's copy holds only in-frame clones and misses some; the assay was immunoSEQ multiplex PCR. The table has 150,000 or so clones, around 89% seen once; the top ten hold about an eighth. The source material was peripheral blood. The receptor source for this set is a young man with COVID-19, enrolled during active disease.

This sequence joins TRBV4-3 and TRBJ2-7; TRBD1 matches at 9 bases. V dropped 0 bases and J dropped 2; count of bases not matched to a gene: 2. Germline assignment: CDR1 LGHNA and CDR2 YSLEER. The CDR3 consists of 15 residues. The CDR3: CASSQDGTGTYEQYF. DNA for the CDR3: TGCGCCAGCAGCCAAGATGGGACAGGGACCTACGAGCAGTACTTC.

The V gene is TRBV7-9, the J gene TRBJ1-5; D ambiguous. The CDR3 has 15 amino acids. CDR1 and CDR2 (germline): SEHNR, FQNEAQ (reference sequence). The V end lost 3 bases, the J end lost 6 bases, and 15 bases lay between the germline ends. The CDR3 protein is CASSFGPGGGQPQHF. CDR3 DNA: TGTGCCAGCAGCTTCGGACCGGGAGGTGGTCAGCCCCAGCATTTT.

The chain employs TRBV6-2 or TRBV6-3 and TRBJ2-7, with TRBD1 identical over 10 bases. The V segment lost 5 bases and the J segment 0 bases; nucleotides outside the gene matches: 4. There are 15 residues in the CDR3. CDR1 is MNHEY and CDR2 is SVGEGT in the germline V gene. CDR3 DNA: TGTGCCAGCAGTACCCGGACAGGGGGCTCCTACGAGCAGTACTTC. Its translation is CASSTRTGGSYEQYF.

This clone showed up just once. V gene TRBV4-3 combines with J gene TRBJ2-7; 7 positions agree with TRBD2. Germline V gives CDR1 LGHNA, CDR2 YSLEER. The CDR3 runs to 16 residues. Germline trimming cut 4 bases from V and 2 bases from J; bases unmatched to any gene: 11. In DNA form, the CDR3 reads TGCGCCAGCAGCCCCCTTCTAGCTAGCGGAACCTACGAGCAGTACTTC. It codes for CASSPLLASGTYEQYF.

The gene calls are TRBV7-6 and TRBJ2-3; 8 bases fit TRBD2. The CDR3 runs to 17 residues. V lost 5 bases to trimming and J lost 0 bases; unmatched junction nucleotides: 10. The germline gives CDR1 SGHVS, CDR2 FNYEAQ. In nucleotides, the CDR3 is TGTGCCAGCAGCCTTCCGGGACTAGGCAAGAGCACAGATACGCAGTATTTT. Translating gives CASSLPGLGKSTDTQYF.

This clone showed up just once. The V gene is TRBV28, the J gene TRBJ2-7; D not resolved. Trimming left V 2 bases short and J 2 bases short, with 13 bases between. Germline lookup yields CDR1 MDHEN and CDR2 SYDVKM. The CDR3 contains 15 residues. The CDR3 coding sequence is TGTGCCAGCAGTTTAGCCAGGATTCGGCCCTACGAGCAGTACTTC. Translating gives CASSLARIRPYEQYF.

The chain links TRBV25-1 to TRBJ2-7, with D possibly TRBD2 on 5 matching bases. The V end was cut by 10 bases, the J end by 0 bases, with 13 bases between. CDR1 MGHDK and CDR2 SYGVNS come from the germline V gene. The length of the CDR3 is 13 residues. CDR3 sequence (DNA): TGTGCCAAGACCCCGGGGAACTCCTACGAGCAGTACTTC. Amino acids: CAKTPGNSYEQYF.

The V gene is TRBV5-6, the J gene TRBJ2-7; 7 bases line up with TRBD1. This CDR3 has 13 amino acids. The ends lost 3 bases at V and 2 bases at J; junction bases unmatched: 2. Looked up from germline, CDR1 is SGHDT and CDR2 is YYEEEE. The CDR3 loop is CASSWGQPYEQYF. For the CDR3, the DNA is TGTGCCAGCAGCTGGGGACAGCCCTACGAGCAGTACTTC.

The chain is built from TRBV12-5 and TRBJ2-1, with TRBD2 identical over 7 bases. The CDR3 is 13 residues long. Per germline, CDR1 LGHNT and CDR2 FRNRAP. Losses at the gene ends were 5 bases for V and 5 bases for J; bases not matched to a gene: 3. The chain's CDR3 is CASGLGLDNEQFF. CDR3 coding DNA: TGTGCTAGTGGTCTTGGACTAGACAATGAGCAGTTCTTC.

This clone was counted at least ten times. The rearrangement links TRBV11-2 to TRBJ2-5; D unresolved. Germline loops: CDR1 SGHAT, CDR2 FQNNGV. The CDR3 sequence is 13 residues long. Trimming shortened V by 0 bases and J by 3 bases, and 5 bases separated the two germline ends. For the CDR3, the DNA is TGTGCCAGCAGCTTAGATGTAGAAGAGACCCAGTACTTC. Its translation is CASSLDVEETQYF.

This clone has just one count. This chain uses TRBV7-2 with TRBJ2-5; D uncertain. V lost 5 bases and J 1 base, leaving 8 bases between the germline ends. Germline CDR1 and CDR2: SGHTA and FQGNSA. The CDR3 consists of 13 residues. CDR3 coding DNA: TGTGCCAGCAGCGCGATGCCCCAAGAGACCCAGTACTTC. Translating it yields CASSAMPQETQYF.

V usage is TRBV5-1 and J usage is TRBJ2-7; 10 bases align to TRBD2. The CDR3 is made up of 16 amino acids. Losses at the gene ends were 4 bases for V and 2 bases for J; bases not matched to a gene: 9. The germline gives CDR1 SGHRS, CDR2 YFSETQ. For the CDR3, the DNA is TGCGCCAGCAGCGCTGCGACTAGCGGGCCCCCCTACGAGCAGTACTTC. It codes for CASSAATSGPPYEQYF.

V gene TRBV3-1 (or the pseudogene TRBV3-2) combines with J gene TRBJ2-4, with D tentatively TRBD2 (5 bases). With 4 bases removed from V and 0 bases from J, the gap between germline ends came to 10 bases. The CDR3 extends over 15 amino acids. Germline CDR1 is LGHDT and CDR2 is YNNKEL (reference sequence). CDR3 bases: TGTGCCAGCAGCCGCCGGGATTTAGCCAAAAACATTCAGTACTTC. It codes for CASSRRDLAKNIQYF.

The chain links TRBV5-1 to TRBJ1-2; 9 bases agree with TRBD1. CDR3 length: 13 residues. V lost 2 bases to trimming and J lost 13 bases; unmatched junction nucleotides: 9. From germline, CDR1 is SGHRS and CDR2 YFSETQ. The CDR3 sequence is CASSFLGTGPCTF. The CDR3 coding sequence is TGCGCCAGCAGCTTCCTAGGGACAGGGCCTTGCACCTTC.

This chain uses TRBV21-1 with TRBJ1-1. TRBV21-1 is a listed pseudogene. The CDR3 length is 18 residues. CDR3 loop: CASSKPLKGHGGDTEAFF. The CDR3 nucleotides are TGTGCCAGCAGCAAACCTTTGAAAGGACATGGGGGGGACACTGAAGCTTTCTTT.

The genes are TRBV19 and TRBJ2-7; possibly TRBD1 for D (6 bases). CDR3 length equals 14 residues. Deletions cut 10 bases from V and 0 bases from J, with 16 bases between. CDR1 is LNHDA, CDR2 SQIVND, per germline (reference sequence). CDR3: CATSGALSSYEQYF. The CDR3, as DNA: TGTGCCACCTCAGGGGCTTTGAGCTCCTACGAGCAGTACTTC.

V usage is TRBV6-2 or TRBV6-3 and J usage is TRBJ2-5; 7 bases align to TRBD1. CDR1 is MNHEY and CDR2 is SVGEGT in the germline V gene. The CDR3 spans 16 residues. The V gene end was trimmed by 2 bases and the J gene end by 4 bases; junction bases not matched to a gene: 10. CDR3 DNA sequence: TGTGCCAGCAGTTACGGAAACAGGGGTGCAGGAGAGACCCAGTACTTC. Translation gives CASSYGNRGAGETQYF.

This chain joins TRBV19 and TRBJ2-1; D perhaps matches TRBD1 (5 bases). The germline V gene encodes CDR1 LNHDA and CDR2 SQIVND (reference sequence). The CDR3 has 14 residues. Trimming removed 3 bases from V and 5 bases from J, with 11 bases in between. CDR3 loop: CASSIRTTDNEQFF. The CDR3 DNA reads TGTGCCAGTAGTATCCGGACAACCGACAATGAGCAGTTCTTC.

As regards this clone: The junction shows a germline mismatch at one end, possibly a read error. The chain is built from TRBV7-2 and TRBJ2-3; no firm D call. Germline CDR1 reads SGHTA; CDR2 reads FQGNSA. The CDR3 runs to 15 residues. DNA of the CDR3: TGTGCCAGCAGCTTAGTAGGAACGACCACAGACACGCAGTATTTT. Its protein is CASSLVGTTTDTQYF.

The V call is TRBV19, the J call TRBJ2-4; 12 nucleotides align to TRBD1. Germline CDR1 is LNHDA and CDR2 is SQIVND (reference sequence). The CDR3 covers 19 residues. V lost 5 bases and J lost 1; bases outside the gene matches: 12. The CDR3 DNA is TGTGCCAGTAGTGCAGTCCCGGGACAGGGGGCGCTGGCCAAAAACATTCAGTACTTC. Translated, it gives CASSAVPGQGALAKNIQYF.

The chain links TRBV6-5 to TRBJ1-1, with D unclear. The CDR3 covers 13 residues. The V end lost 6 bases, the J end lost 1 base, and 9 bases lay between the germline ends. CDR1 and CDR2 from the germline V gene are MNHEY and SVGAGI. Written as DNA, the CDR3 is TGTGCCAGCAGCAGCAACAGGAACACTGAAGCTTTCTTT. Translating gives CASSSNRNTEAFF.

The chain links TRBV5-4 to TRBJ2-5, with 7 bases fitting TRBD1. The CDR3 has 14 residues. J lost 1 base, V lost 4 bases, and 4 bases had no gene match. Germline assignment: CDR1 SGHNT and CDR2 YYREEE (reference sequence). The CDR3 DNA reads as TGTGCCAGCAGCCCAGGGGACAGCCAAGAGACCCAGTACTTC. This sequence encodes CASSPGDSQETQYF.

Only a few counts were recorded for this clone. CDR3 in amino acids: CATSDSGQGPQPQHF. The CDR3 nucleotides read TGTGCCACCAGTGATTCAGGACAGGGCCCTCAGCCCCAGCATTTT. This chain links TRBV24-1 with TRBJ1-5; 8 bases agree with TRBD1. This CDR3 comprises 15 residues. V lost 2 bases and J lost 6; bases outside the gene matches: 5. Germline values: CDR1 KGHDR, CDR2 SFDVKD.

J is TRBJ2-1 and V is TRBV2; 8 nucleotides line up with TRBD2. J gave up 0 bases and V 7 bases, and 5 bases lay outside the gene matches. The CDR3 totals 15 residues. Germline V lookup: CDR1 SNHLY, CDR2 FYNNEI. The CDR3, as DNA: TGTGCCAGCATACTAGCGGATCCCTCCTACAATGAGCAGTTCTTC. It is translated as CASILADPSYNEQFF.

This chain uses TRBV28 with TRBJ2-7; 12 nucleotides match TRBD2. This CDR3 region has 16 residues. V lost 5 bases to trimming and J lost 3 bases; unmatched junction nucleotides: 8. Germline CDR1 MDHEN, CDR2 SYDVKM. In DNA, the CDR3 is TGTGCCAGCAGTCCCGTTTGGGGACTAGCGGGCTACGAGCAGTACTTC. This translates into CASSPVWGLAGYEQYF. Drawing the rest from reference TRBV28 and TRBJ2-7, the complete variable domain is DVKVTQSSRYLVKRTGEKVFLECVQDMDHENMFWYRQDPGLGLRLIYFSYDVKMKEKGDIPEGYSVSREKKERFSLILESASTNQTSMYLCASSPVWGLAGYEQYFGPGTRLTVT.

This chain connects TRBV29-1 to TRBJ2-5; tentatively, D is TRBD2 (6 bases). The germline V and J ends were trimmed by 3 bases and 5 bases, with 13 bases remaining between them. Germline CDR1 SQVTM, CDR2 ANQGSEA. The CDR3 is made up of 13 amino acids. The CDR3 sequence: CSVEGGDGETQYF. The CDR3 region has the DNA TGCAGCGTTGAGGGCGGGGATGGTGAGACCCAGTACTTC.

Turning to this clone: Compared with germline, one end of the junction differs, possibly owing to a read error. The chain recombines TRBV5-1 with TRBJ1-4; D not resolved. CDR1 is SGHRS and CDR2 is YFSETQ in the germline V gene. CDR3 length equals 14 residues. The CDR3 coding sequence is TGCGCCAGCAGCTTGGATGAACCCAATGAAAAACTGCTTTTT. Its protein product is CASSLDEPNEKLLF.

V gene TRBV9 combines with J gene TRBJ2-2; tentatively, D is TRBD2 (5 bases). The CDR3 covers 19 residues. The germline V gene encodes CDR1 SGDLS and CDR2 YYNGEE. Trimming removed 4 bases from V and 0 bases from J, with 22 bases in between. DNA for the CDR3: TGTGCCAGCAGCTTGGGAATCCTGGTGCGGGCCGCGAACACCGGGGAGCTGTTTTTT. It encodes CASSLGILVRAANTGELFF.

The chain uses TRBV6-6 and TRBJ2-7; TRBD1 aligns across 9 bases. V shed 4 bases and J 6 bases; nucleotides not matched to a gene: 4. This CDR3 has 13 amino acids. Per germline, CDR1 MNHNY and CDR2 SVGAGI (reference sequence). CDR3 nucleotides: TGTGCCAGCAGTTGGACAGGGGTGGGCGAGCAGTACTTC. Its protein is CASSWTGVGEQYF.

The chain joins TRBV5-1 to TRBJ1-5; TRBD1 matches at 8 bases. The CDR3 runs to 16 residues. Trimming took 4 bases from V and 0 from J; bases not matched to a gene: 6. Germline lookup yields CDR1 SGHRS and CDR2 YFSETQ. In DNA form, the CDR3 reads TGCGCCAGCAGCCCAACGGGACAGGCTAGCAATCAGCCCCAGCATTTT. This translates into CASSPTGQASNQPQHF.

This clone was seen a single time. In DNA, the CDR3 is TGTGCCAGCAGCTCCCCCGGGACAGGGCGATGGGGGAACACTGAAGCTTTCTTT. Translating gives CASSSPGTGRWGNTEAFF. The chain carries TRBV7-2 and TRBJ1-1, with 9 bases that match TRBD1. Germline V CDR1 and CDR2: SGHTA, FQGNSA. The CDR3 length is 18 residues. Trimming took 4 bases from V and 1 from J; bases not matched to a gene: 13.